The 27 T cell receptor beta chains below were found in one sample sequenced in a study of cytomegalovirus exposure and HLA in healthy donors (dated by TCRdb to 2015 to 2018). Preparation of the library involved the immunoSEQ multiplex PCR assay. The multiplex PCR relied on a mix of 60 forward primers for TCR Vbeta segments and 13 reverse primers for TCR Jbeta segments. This is the immuneACCESS table as TCRdb keeps it, with only in-frame sequences that have V and J called. A part of the clones is gone; compared with another copy, unresolved V genes explain less than half, and the rest is unexplained. This specimen's table enumerates around 120,000 clones. Jointly, the top ten make up less than 4.5% of the sample. Input material: PBMCs. These TCRs come from a man aged 18 to 30 in good health and CMV-seronegative.

To note about this clone: In the same sample, other DNA sequences code for this CDR3. This chain's CDR3 is CASSLATGYEQYF. The CDR3 DNA is TGTGCCAGCAGCTTAGCGACAGGCTACGAGCAGTACTTC. The chain combines TRBV7-9 with TRBJ2-7; D may be TRBD1 (6 bases). This CDR3 contains 13 residues. The V gene's germline CDR1 is SEHNR and CDR2 FQNEAQ (reference sequence). V dropped 0 bases and J dropped 3 bases, with 6 bases sitting between them.

This chain links TRBV7-9 with TRBJ2-3, with TRBD1 matching over 8 bases. J lost 2 bases, V lost 6 bases, and 4 bases had no gene match. CDR3 length: 14 residues. Germline V gene lookup returns CDR1 SEHNR and CDR2 FQNEAQ (reference sequence). CDR3 residues: CASSGGQATDTQYF. CDR3 in DNA: TGTGCCAGCAGTGGGGGACAGGCCACAGATACGCAGTATTTT.

V usage is TRBV7-2 and J usage is TRBJ1-6; D remains unclear. Germline V gene data show CDR1 as SGHTA and CDR2 as FQGNSA. The V end was cut by 0 bases, the J end by 0 bases, with 9 bases between. This CDR3 has 17 residues. The CDR3, as DNA: TGTGCCAGCAGCTTAGCGGTCAGAAGCTCCTATAATTCACCCCTCCACTTT. Translated, it gives CASSLAVRSSYNSPLHF.

CDR3 sequence (DNA): TGTGCCAGCAGCCCTCTAGCGGGAGGTACCTACGAGCAGTACTTC. Translation: CASSPLAGGTYEQYF. The V and J genes are TRBV7-2 and TRBJ2-7; 11 nucleotides line up with TRBD2. J lost 2 bases, V lost 5 bases, and 5 bases had no gene match. The CDR3 totals 15 residues. Germline CDR1 and CDR2: SGHTA and FQGNSA.

CDR3 sequence (DNA): TGCGCCAGCAGCCCTGGACAGGGGGCTCTGGATGAGCAGTTCTTC. This translates into CASSPGQGALDEQFF. This rearrangement joins TRBV5-1 to TRBJ2-1, with 11 bases matching TRBD1. The V segment lost 4 bases and the J segment 8 bases; nucleotides outside the gene matches: 8. This CDR3 contains 15 residues. Germline lookup yields CDR1 SGHRS and CDR2 YFSETQ.

The chain uses TRBV6-1 and TRBJ1-1, with 7 bases identical to TRBD1. The CDR3 totals 13 residues. Trimming cost V 6 bases and J 1 base; bases outside gene matches: 2. The germline V gene has CDR1 MNHNS and CDR2 SASEGT. CDR3: CASSGTANTEAFF. For the CDR3, the DNA is TGTGCCAGCAGCGGGACAGCGAACACTGAAGCTTTCTTT.

This chain joins TRBV29-1 and TRBJ2-7; the D gene is possibly TRBD2 (5 bases). Germline V lookup: CDR1 SQVTM, CDR2 ANQGSEA. The CDR3 consists of 12 residues. Trimming pared 5 bases from V and 9 bases from J, leaving 17 bases between. The CDR3 nucleotides read TGCAGCGTTTGGCCGGGGTCCCGCGGGCAGTACTTC. It translates to CSVWPGSRGQYF.

The chain recombines TRBV6-5 with TRBJ1-2; no firm D call. Germline assignment: CDR1 MNHEY and CDR2 SVGAGI. The CDR3 is 13 residues long. V lost 5 bases and J lost 8, with 15 bases in between. CDR3 DNA sequence: TGTGCCAGCAGTACAACGAAGTCGGGAGGCTACACCTTC. Translated: CASSTTKSGGYTF.

The gene calls are TRBV5-1 and TRBJ1-2, with D unresolved. The V and J ends lost 0 bases and 0 bases respectively, with 12 bases between them. In germline, CDR1 is SGHRS, CDR2 YFSETQ. The CDR3 contains 16 residues. This CDR3 reads CASSLGLGEPNYGYTF. In nucleotides, the CDR3 is TGCGCCAGCAGCTTGGGGCTTGGGGAGCCTAACTATGGCTACACCTTC.

The V and J genes are TRBV11-3 and TRBJ2-7; the D is unclear. Trimming took 4 bases from V and 3 from J, leaving 10 bases between them. This CDR3 is 13 amino acids long. Germline loops: CDR1 SGHNT, CDR2 YENEEA. The CDR3 DNA follows: TGTGCCAGCAGCTCTCCCCCTCTCTACGAGCAGTACTTC. Residues: CASSSPPLYEQYF. The full variable domain, with the rest looked up from reference TRBV11-3 and TRBJ2-7, is EAGVVQSPRYKIIEKKQPVAFWCNPISGHNTLYWYLQNLGQGPELLIRYENEEAVDDSQLPKDRFSAERLKGVDSTLKIQPAELGDSAVYLCASSSPPLYEQYFGPGTRLTVT.

The rearrangement joins TRBV5-1 to TRBJ2-1, with 10 bases lining up with TRBD1. Germline V gene sequence: CDR1 SGHRS, CDR2 YFSETQ. The V segment lost 2 bases and the J segment 9 bases; nucleotides outside the gene matches: 8. The CDR3 covers 15 residues. CDR3 loop: CASSLVTGQGSEQFF. The CDR3 DNA sequence: TGCGCCAGCAGCTTAGTAACGGGACAGGGGAGTGAGCAGTTCTTC. Looking up the rest from reference TRBV5-1 and TRBJ2-1 gives the full variable domain: KAGVTQTPRYLIKTRGQQVTLSCSPISGHRSVSWYQQTPGQGLQFLFEYFSETQRNKGNFPGRFSGRQFSNSRSEMNVSTLELGDSALYLCASSLVTGQGSEQFFGPGTRLTVL.

The genes are TRBV5-1 and TRBJ2-7; no clear D gene. The germline V and J ends were trimmed by 0 bases and 0 bases, with 7 bases remaining between them. The CDR3 sequence is 14 residues long. Looked up from germline, CDR1 is SGHRS and CDR2 is YFSETQ. CDR3 in amino acids: CASSLVRNSYEQYF. As DNA, the CDR3 is TGCGCCAGCAGCTTGGTGCGGAACTCCTACGAGCAGTACTTC.

V is TRBV14 and J is TRBJ1-5; D not resolved. Trimming removed 1 base at V and 7 bases at J, with 5 bases between. This CDR3 contains 12 residues. Germline assignment: CDR1 SGHDN and CDR2 FVKESK. This chain's CDR3 is CASSQGGQPQHF. The CDR3 DNA reads as TGTGCCAGCAGCCAAGGAGGGCAGCCCCAGCATTTT.

This chain joins TRBV7-9 and TRBJ2-7; tentatively, D is TRBD1 (5 bases). The germline V gene has CDR1 SEHNR and CDR2 FQNEAQ (reference sequence). V was cut by 5 bases and J by 0 bases, with 11 bases left in between. There are 14 residues in the CDR3. CDR3 sequence (DNA): TGTGCCAGCAGCCCCACAGGAGACTCCTACGAGCAGTACTTC. Protein product: CASSPTGDSYEQYF.

The chain combines TRBV19 with TRBJ1-5; possible D gene TRBD1, 5 bases. CDR1 and CDR2 from the germline V gene are LNHDA and SQIVND (reference sequence). The CDR3 has 17 amino acids. Trimming removed 7 bases at V and 2 bases at J, with 21 bases between. The CDR3 DNA is TGTGCCAGTACGTCCGGCGGGGGTGGAGATGGCAATCAGCCCCAGCATTTT. It codes for CASTSGGGGDGNQPQHF.

CDR3 coding DNA: TGTGCCATCAGGAGCGGGACTAGCGGGACCGGAGAGACCCAGTACTTC. Protein product: CAIRSGTSGTGETQYF. The chain combines TRBV10-3 with TRBJ2-5; 13 nucleotides match TRBD2. This CDR3 is built from 16 residues. CDR1 is ENHRY and CDR2 is SYGVKD in the germline V gene. V gave up 6 bases and J gave up 4 bases; unmatched junction bases: 8.

The chain is built from TRBV19 and TRBJ1-5; D might be TRBD1 (5 bases). Per germline, CDR1 LNHDA and CDR2 SQIVND (reference sequence). V lost 4 bases and J lost 1, with 11 bases in between. This CDR3 region has 15 residues. The CDR3 protein is CASSTTRGSNQPQHF. In DNA form, the CDR3 reads TGTGCCAGTAGTACGACACGGGGGAGCAATCAGCCCCAGCATTTT.

This chain uses TRBV5-1 with TRBJ1-3; D is ambiguous. Trimming took off 5 bases at V and 4 bases at J, with 10 bases between the two ends. CDR3 length: 13 amino acids. Germline assignment: CDR1 SGHRS and CDR2 YFSETQ. The CDR3 DNA reads TGCGCCAGCAGGGAGGGAACCGGAAACACCATATATTTT. The encoded protein is CASREGTGNTIYF.

The chain joins TRBV11-2 to TRBJ2-1, with TRBD2 matching over 11 bases. The ends lost 2 bases at V and 6 bases at J; junction bases unmatched: 9. The CDR3 is made up of 17 amino acids. From germline, CDR1 is SGHAT and CDR2 FQNNGV. The CDR3 region is CASSLRYSGRAGNEQFF. The CDR3 DNA sequence: TGTGCCAGCAGCTTACGGTATAGCGGGAGGGCGGGCAATGAGCAGTTCTTC.

The chain links TRBV2 to TRBJ2-1, with D possibly matching TRBD1 (6 bases). The CDR3 covers 13 residues. Trimming stripped 5 bases from V and 5 bases from J, with 10 bases between. Germline CDR1 reads SNHLY; CDR2 reads FYNNEI. The CDR3 is CASSLNRDNEQFF. CDR3 bases: TGTGCCAGCAGTCTTAACAGGGACAATGAGCAGTTCTTC.

This chain links TRBV6-5 with TRBJ1-1; D is perhaps TRBD1 (6 bases). The CDR3 sequence is 15 residues long. Trimming took off 2 bases at V and 4 bases at J, with 14 bases between the two ends. Per the germline V gene, CDR1 is MNHEY and CDR2 is SVGAGI. CDR3 nucleotide sequence: TGTGCCAGCAGTTACACTGGGGGGGCGAGCACTGAAGCTTTCTTT. It is translated as CASSYTGGASTEAFF.

The chain carries TRBV2 and TRBJ2-5; D unclear. V dropped 5 bases and J dropped 4 bases, with 8 bases sitting between them. Germline CDR1 and CDR2: SNHLY and FYNNEI. The CDR3 is made up of 12 amino acids. The DNA of the CDR3 is TGTGCCAGCAGTACTGTACGAGAGACCCAGTACTTC. It yields the protein CASSTVRETQYF.

J is TRBJ2-5 and V is TRBV13, with D perhaps matching TRBD2 (6 bases). Trimming left V 5 bases short and J 9 bases short, with 19 bases between. Germline V gene lookup returns CDR1 PRHDT and CDR2 FYEKMQ (reference sequence). This CDR3 comprises 14 residues. The CDR3 reads CASSPPGREYAQYF. The CDR3 region has the DNA TGTGCCAGCAGCCCGCCGGGTCGGGAGTATGCCCAGTACTTC.

The chain is built from TRBV5-6 and TRBJ1-2; perhaps TRBD1 as D (6 bases). CDR3 size: 18 residues. Between the trimmed V and J ends, which lost 3 bases and 0 bases, there was a span of 21 bases. The germline gives CDR1 SGHDT, CDR2 YYEEEE. CDR3 loop: CASSSNLQGWGANYGYTF. CDR3 sequence (DNA): TGTGCCAGCAGCTCAAACCTTCAGGGGTGGGGAGCTAACTATGGCTACACCTTC. The variable domain in full, with the rest retrieved from reference TRBV5-6 and TRBJ1-2, is DAGVTQSPTHLIKTRGQQVTLRCSPKSGHDTVSWYQQALGQGPQFIFQYYEEEERQRGNFPDRFSGHQFPNYSSELNVNALLLGDSALYLCASSSNLQGWGANYGYTFGSGTRLTVV.

Note on this clone: Within the sample, other DNA sequences also encode this same CDR3. The CDR3 loop reads CASSYGGTGTDTQYF. The CDR3 coding sequence is TGTGCCAGCAGTTACGGGGGGACCGGCACAGATACGCAGTATTTT. The chain uses TRBV6-5 and TRBJ2-3; D is possibly TRBD2 (6 bases). Germline V lookup: CDR1 MNHEY, CDR2 SVGAGI. The CDR3 is 15 residues long. Between the trimmed V and J ends, which lost 2 bases and 1 base, there was a span of 10 bases.

This rearrangement joins TRBV7-2 to TRBJ2-2, with D maybe TRBD2 (6 bases). The germline V gene has CDR1 SGHTA and CDR2 FQGNSA. V was trimmed by 1 base and J by 7 bases, leaving 13 bases between them. CDR3 size: 15 residues. The DNA for the CDR3 is TGTGCCAGCAGCTTAGAGGCAGGGAGGTACGGGGAGCTGTTTTTT. It translates to CASSLEAGRYGELFF.

The J gene is TRBJ2-1, the V gene TRBV5-1, with TRBD2 matching over 13 bases. Germline V CDR1 and CDR2: SGHRS, YFSETQ. After removal of 4 bases from V and 0 bases from J, the junction contained 10 bases not matched to a gene. This CDR3 comprises 19 residues. The CDR3 bases are TGCGCCAGCAGCCTTACGACTAGCGGGAGGCCGAGCTCCTACAATGAGCAGTTCTTC. This sequence encodes CASSLTTSGRPSSYNEQFF. Looking up the rest from reference TRBV5-1 and TRBJ2-1 gives the full variable domain: KAGVTQTPRYLIKTRGQQVTLSCSPISGHRSVSWYQQTPGQGLQFLFEYFSETQRNKGNFPGRFSGRQFSNSRSEMNVSTLELGDSALYLCASSLTTSGRPSSYNEQFFGPGTRLTVL.